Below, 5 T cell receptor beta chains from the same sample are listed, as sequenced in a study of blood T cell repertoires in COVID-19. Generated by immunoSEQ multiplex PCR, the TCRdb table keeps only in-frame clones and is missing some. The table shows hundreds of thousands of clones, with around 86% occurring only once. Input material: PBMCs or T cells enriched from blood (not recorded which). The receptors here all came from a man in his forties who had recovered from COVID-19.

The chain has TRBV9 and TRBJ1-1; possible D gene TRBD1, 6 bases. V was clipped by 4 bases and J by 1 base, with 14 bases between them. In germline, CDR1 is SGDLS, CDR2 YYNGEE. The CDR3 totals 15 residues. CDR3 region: CASSPLTGTNTEAFF. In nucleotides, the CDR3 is TGTGCCAGCAGCCCCCTGACAGGAACGAACACTGAAGCTTTCTTT.

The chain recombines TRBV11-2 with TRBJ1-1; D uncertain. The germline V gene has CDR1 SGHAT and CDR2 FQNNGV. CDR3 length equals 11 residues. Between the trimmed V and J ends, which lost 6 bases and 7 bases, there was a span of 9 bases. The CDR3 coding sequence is TGTGCCAGCAGACTTAATGTTGAAGCTTTCTTT. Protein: CASRLNVEAFF.

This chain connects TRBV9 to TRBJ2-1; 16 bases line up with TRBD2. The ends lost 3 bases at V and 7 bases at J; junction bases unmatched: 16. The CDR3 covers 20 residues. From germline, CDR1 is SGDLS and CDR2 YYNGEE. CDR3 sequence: CASSAEDPGLAGGRFNEQFF. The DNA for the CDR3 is TGTGCCAGCAGCGCCGAAGATCCGGGACTAGCGGGAGGGCGTTTTAATGAGCAGTTCTTC.

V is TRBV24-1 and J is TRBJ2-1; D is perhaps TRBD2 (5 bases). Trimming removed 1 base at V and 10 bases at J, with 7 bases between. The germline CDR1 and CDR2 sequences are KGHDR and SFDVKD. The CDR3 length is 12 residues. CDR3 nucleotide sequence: TGTGCCACCAGTGATTTAACGGGAGAGCAGTTCTTC. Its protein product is CATSDLTGEQFF.

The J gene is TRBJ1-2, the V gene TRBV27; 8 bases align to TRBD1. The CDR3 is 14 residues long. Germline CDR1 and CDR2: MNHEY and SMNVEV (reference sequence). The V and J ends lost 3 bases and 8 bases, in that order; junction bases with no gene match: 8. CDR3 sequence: CASSFGQGESGYTF. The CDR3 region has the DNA TGTGCCAGCAGTTTCGGACAGGGCGAAAGCGGCTACACCTTC.